The rows below give T cell receptor beta chains drawn from one sample of a study of shared clonotypes between healthy human individuals. Some clones are missing from TCRdb's copy, which holds only in-frame ones; the method was immunoSEQ multiplex PCR. The sample records 2 million to 2.5 million clones, more than 90% being singletons. The sample taken for sequencing was naive CD4+ T cells sorted from blood. All receptors derive from a man aged 18 to 35 in good health. Each CDR3 is given with its conserved first and last residue. D genes are given only for firm matches.

v_call,d_call,cdr3_length,j_call,cdr3_aa,cdr3_nt
TRBV6-1,-,12,TRBJ2-7,CASSEGSVQQYF,TGTGCCAGCAGTGAAGGGTCGGTTCAGCAGTACTTC
TRBV11-2,-,11,TRBJ2-2,CASSPFGELFF,TGTGCCAGCAGCCCCTTTGGGGAGCTGTTTTTT
TRBV5-1,TRBD1,13,TRBJ1-1,CASSPTGTGEAFF,TGCGCCAGCAGCCCGACCGGGACAGGGGAAGCTTTCTTT
TRBV5-1,TRBD1,13,TRBJ1-5,CASSPRDSQPQHF,TGCGCCAGCAGCCCCCGGGACAGTCAGCCCCAGCATTTT
TRBV28,-,14,TRBJ1-3,CASSLGTLGNTIYF,TGTGCCAGCAGTCTAGGGACGCTTGGAAACACCATATATTTT
TRBV7-9,-,15,TRBJ2-5,CASSLVPATQETQYF,TGTGCCAGCAGCTTAGTTCCGGCCACCCAAGAGACCCAGTACTTC
TRBV28,TRBD1,15,TRBJ1-1,CASSTWGQGNTEAFF,TGTGCCAGCAGTACGTGGGGACAGGGAAACACTGAAGCTTTCTTT
TRBV23-1,TRBD1,15,TRBJ1-1,CASSHGTGVGTEAFF,TGCGCCAGCAGTCACGGGACAGGGGTTGGAACTGAAGCTTTCTTT
TRBV18,-,14,TRBJ2-3,CASSPTVESDTQYF,TGTGCCAGCTCACCGACCGTTGAGTCAGATACGCAGTATTTT
TRBV6-1,-,15,TRBJ1-2,CASSEISLGGYGYTF,TGTGCCAGCAGTGAAATTTCCCTCGGCGGGTATGGCTACACCTTC
TRBV7-6,-,13,TRBJ1-3,CASSTTEGNTIYF,TGTGCCAGCAGTACGACGGAAGGAAACACCATATATTTT
TRBV9,-,14,TRBJ2-1,CASSATRGHNEQFF,TGTGCCAGCAGCGCGACTAGAGGGCACAATGAGCAGTTCTTC